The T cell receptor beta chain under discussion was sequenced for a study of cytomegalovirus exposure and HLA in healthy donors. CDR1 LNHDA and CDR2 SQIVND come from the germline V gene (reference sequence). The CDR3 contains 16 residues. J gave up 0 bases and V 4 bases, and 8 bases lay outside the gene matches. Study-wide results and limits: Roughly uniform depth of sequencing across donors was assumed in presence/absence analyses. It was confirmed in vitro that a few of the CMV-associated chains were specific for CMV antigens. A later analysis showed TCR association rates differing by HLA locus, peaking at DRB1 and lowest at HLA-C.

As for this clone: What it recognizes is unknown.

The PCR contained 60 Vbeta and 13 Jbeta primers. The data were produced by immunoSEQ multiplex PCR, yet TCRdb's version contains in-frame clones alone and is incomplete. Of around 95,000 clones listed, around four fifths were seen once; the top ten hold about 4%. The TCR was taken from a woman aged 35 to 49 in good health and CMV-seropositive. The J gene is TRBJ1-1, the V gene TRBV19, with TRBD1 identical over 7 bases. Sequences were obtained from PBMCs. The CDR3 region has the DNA TGTGCCAGTAGTAGGGACAGCACCTTTTTGAACACTGAAGCTTTCTTT. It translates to CASSRDSTFLNTEAFF.